Below, 22 T cell receptor beta chains from the same sample are listed, as sequenced in a study of blood T cell repertoires in COVID-19. Measured with immunoSEQ multiplex PCR; TCRdb has only the in-frame clones, and not every one. The sample yields 200,000 to 250,000 clones, around four fifths seen once. The sequenced sample was peripheral blood. These receptors all come from a woman aged 55-69 years with active or convalescent COVID-19.

The chain joins TRBV3-1 (or the pseudogene TRBV3-2) to TRBJ2-1, with a tentative D call TRBD1 (5 bases). With 5 bases removed from V and 8 bases from J, the gap between germline ends came to 7 bases. CDR1 and CDR2 (germline): LGHDT, YNNKEL (reference sequence). CDR3 length: 11 amino acids. The CDR3 sequence is CASSKGYEQFF. The CDR3 nucleotides read TGTGCCAGCAGCAAGGGGTATGAGCAGTTCTTC.

The genes are TRBV5-1 and TRBJ2-1; TRBD2 aligns across 7 bases. The CDR3 totals 16 residues. The V segment lost 4 bases and the J segment 0 bases; nucleotides outside the gene matches: 7. Germline V gene sequence: CDR1 SGHRS, CDR2 YFSETQ. The CDR3 region is CASSAGTMSSYNEQFF. The CDR3 bases are TGCGCCAGCAGCGCCGGGACTATGAGCTCCTACAATGAGCAGTTCTTC.

The genes are TRBV28 and TRBJ1-6; TRBD1 matches at 9 bases. CDR3 length: 16 amino acids. CDR1 and CDR2 (germline): MDHEN, SYDVKM. The V gene end was trimmed by 4 bases and the J gene end by 6 bases; junction bases not matched to a gene: 7. CDR3 sequence reads: CASSSGTGYINSPLHF. DNA for the CDR3: TGTGCCAGCAGTTCTGGGACAGGGTATATTAATTCACCCCTCCACTTT.

The chain carries TRBV28 and TRBJ1-2; D gene uncertain. The CDR3 totals 16 residues. The germline V gene has CDR1 MDHEN and CDR2 SYDVKM. V gave up 3 bases and J gave up 3 bases, with 17 bases separating them. Here the CDR3 DNA reads TGTGCCAGCAGTTTTTTTTTGGGCCAGGAGGACTATGGCTACACCTTC. Protein: CASSFFLGQEDYGYTF.

The chain links TRBV6-1 to TRBJ1-2; 8 bases align to TRBD1. The CDR3 sequence is 13 residues long. The trim removed 5 bases at V and 8 bases at J, leaving 7 bases unmatched. Germline loops: CDR1 MNHNS, CDR2 SASEGT. The CDR3 is CASSPDRAGGYTF. The DNA for the CDR3 is TGTGCCAGCAGTCCGGACAGGGCAGGAGGCTACACCTTC.

This clone was seen only a few times. Here the CDR3 reads CASSPTGVKGYTF. Written as DNA, the CDR3 is TGTGCCAGCAGCCCAACAGGGGTGAAGGGCTACACCTTC. The chain recombines TRBV5-5 with TRBJ1-2, with 7 bases aligning to TRBD1. Trimming cost V 4 bases and J 8 bases; bases outside gene matches: 8. Per germline, CDR1 SGHKS and CDR2 YYEKEE (reference sequence). The CDR3 has 13 residues. Using reference TRBV5-5 and TRBJ1-2 for the parts outside the CDR3, the full variable domain is DAGVTQSPTHLIKTRGQQVTLRCSPISGHKSVSWYQQVLGQGPQFIFQYYEKEERGRGNFPDRFSARQFPNYSSELNVNALLLGDSALYLCASSPTGVKGYTFGSGTRLTVV.

The chain combines TRBV5-1 with TRBJ1-1, with no clear D. V was shortened by 0 bases and J by 0 bases, with 9 bases between the two germline ends. CDR3 length: 15 amino acids. Per the germline V gene, CDR1 is SGHRS and CDR2 is YFSETQ. The CDR3 reads CASSLVGSMNTEAFF. The CDR3 region has the DNA TGCGCCAGCAGCTTGGTTGGCAGTATGAACACTGAAGCTTTCTTT.

The chain links TRBV5-1 to TRBJ2-3, with TRBD2 identical over 8 bases. The germline CDR1 and CDR2 sequences are SGHRS and YFSETQ. This CDR3 has 14 amino acids. V lost 2 bases and J lost 5; bases outside the gene matches: 4. CDR3 region: CASSFNSGVDTQYF. For the CDR3, the DNA is TGCGCCAGCAGCTTTAATAGCGGGGTAGATACGCAGTATTTT.

The V call is TRBV6-5, the J call TRBJ2-3; 7 bases line up with TRBD1. CDR3 length: 14 amino acids. The ends lost 7 bases at V and 2 bases at J; junction bases unmatched: 6. Germline loops: CDR1 MNHEY, CDR2 SVGAGI. CDR3 bases: TGTGCCAGCATCGTGGGACAGACCACAGATACGCAGTATTTT. Protein product: CASIVGQTTDTQYF.

This chain joins TRBV29-1 and TRBJ2-5; 8 bases are shared with TRBD1. The V gene's germline CDR1 is SQVTM and CDR2 ANQGSEA. The CDR3 extends over 12 amino acids. V was clipped by 5 bases and J by 4 bases; unmatched bases: 3. CDR3 nucleotides: TGCAGCGTTCAGGACAGGGTAGAGACCCAGTACTTC. It yields the protein CSVQDRVETQYF.

This chain uses TRBV28 with TRBJ1-2; no firm D call. The CDR3 length is 15 residues. Germline CDR1 MDHEN, CDR2 SYDVKM. V shed 0 bases and J shed 2 bases, with 10 bases lying between them. The CDR3 sequence: CASSLWERVNYGYTF. The CDR3, as DNA: TGTGCCAGCAGTTTATGGGAGAGGGTGAACTATGGCTACACCTTC.

This clone was found a few times. The chain is built from TRBV10-2 and TRBJ2-3; possibly TRBD2 for D (5 bases). The CDR3 has 13 amino acids. Trimming shortened V by 0 bases and J by 9 bases, and 10 bases separated the two germline ends. Per germline, CDR1 WSHSY and CDR2 SAAADI. The chain's CDR3 is CASSESATRTQYF. The DNA for the CDR3 is TGCGCCAGCAGTGAGTCGGCCACTAGGACGCAGTATTTT.

The chain has TRBV9 and TRBJ2-3, with a tentative D call TRBD2 (6 bases). The CDR3 consists of 15 residues. V was clipped by 4 bases and J by 3 bases, with 15 bases between them. The germline CDR1 and CDR2 sequences are SGDLS and YYNGEE. The CDR3, as DNA: TGTGCCAGCAGCATTTTAGCGGACACAACAGATACGCAGTATTTT. Protein sequence: CASSILADTTDTQYF. Full variable domain (remainder filled in from reference TRBV9 and TRBJ2-3): DSGVTQTPKHLITATGQRVTLRCSPRSGDLSVYWYQQSLDQGLQFLIQYYNGEERAKGNILERFSAQQFPDLHSELNLSSLELGDSALYFCASSILADTTDTQYFGPGTRLTVL.

This clone came up once. This sequence joins TRBV24-1 and TRBJ2-7; 11 bases fit TRBD2. Germline V CDR1 and CDR2: KGHDR, SFDVKD. V shed 8 bases, J shed 5 bases, and the junction held 10 bases outside the gene matches. The CDR3 length is 15 residues. The CDR3 bases are TGTGCCACCACTCCTACGACTAGCGGGAAAAACGAGCAGTACTTC. It specifies CATTPTTSGKNEQYF.

The CDR3 here is CSVEASGTDTQYF. The CDR3 DNA is TGCAGCGTTGAAGCCTCAGGGACAGATACGCAGTATTTT. The gene calls are TRBV29-1 and TRBJ2-3; a possible D gene is TRBD1 (5 bases). The CDR3 spans 13 residues. CDR1 SQVTM and CDR2 ANQGSEA come from the germline V gene. The V end lost 1 base, the J end lost 3 bases, and 8 bases lay between the germline ends.

The chain combines TRBV11-2 with TRBJ2-7, with 10 bases fitting TRBD2. Germline CDR1 is SGHAT and CDR2 is FQNNGV. V shed 4 bases, J shed 7 bases, and the junction held 10 bases outside the gene matches. The length of the CDR3 is 15 residues. CDR3 sequence (DNA): TGTGCCAGCAGCTGGCTTAGCGGGGGGCGGTGGGAGCAGTACTTC. Its translation: CASSWLSGGRWEQYF.

J is TRBJ2-5 and V is TRBV5-6; 8 nucleotides line up with TRBD1. The length of the CDR3 is 14 residues. With 4 bases clipped from V and 3 bases from J, the junction kept 5 bases outside the gene matches. CDR1 SGHDT and CDR2 YYEEEE come from the germline V gene. The DNA of the CDR3 is TGTGCCAGCAGCGGGAACAGGGGGAAAGAGACCCAGTACTTC. Its translation: CASSGNRGKETQYF.

The gene calls are TRBV19 and TRBJ2-2, with a tentative D call TRBD2 (7 bases). From germline, CDR1 is LNHDA and CDR2 SQIVND (reference sequence). The CDR3 covers 17 residues. The V and J ends lost 0 bases and 4 bases respectively, with 15 bases between them. The CDR3 loop reads CASSIDRGGSVTGELFF. CDR3 in DNA: TGTGCCAGTAGTATAGATAGGGGGGGTTCTGTCACCGGGGAGCTGTTTTTT.

This rearrangement joins TRBV11-2 to TRBJ1-2; D uncertain. This CDR3 is built from 13 residues. Trimming pared 5 bases from V and 0 bases from J, leaving 7 bases between. The germline V gene has CDR1 SGHAT and CDR2 FQNNGV. The DNA for the CDR3 is TGTGCCAGCAGCACACAAGCTAACTATGGCTACACCTTC. It yields the protein CASSTQANYGYTF.

The V and J genes are TRBV11-3 and TRBJ2-7; 8 bases are shared with TRBD2. The trim removed 1 base at V and 4 bases at J, leaving 3 bases unmatched. CDR3 length: 14 residues. The germline CDR1 and CDR2 sequences are SGHNT and YENEEA. The CDR3 DNA sequence: TGTGCCAGCAGCTTAGTAGCGGGACTATACGAGCAGTACTTC. Residues: CASSLVAGLYEQYF.

The V and J genes are TRBV19 and TRBJ2-1; 8 bases map to TRBD2. The CDR3 runs to 16 residues. Germline lookup yields CDR1 LNHDA and CDR2 SQIVND (reference sequence). The CDR3: CGPREGPCWVYNEQFF. The CDR3 DNA is TGTGGCCCCCGGGAGGGCCCTTGCTGGGTCTACAATGAGCAGTTCTTC. The full variable domain, rest sourced from reference TRBV19 and TRBJ2-1, is DGGITQSPKYLFRKEGQNVTLSCEQNLNHDAMYWYRQDPGQGLRLIYYSQIVNDFQKGDIAEGYSVSREKKESFPLTVTSAQKNPTAFYLCGPREGPCWVYNEQFFGPGTRLTVL.

The chain employs TRBV5-1 and TRBJ1-2; 7 nucleotides align to TRBD1. The ends lost 0 bases at V and 3 bases at J; junction bases unmatched: 5. The germline gives CDR1 SGHRS, CDR2 YFSETQ. The CDR3 is 15 amino acids. The CDR3 DNA follows: TGCGCCAGCAGCTTGGGACAGGGAAGAGACTATGGCTACACCTTC. Protein product: CASSLGQGRDYGYTF.